This T cell receptor (beta chain) was sequenced during a study of cytomegalovirus exposure and HLA in healthy donors. About the study: T cells numbering about 179 million yielded some 110 million unique TCR beta sequences in an earlier analysis.

PCR primers comprised 60 Vbeta and 13 Jbeta primers. Assay: immunoSEQ multiplex PCR; the TCRdb copy retains only in-frame clones and omits some. The sample totals 45,000 to 55,000 clones. About this clone: Its antigen is unknown.

Study outcomes and limitations: A later examination showed that TCR association rates differed by HLA locus, with DRB1 most and HLA-C fewest. Most TCRs appeared rarely, but some public TCRs recurred in many donors.

CDR3 size: 15 residues. V lost 8 bases and J lost 2, with 15 bases in between. CDR1 is MNHNY, CDR2 SVGAGI, per germline (reference sequence). The rearrangement uses TRBV6-6 and TRBJ2-2, with a weak D call TRBD2 (5 bases). The receptor's source is a man aged 40-55 years in good health and CMV-seropositive. The sequenced sample was PBMCs. This CDR3 is CASAKRTGNTGELFF. The CDR3 DNA reads TGTGCCAGCGCTAAGAGGACTGGCAACACCGGGGAGCTGTTTTTT.